Listed here are 28 T cell receptor beta chains from one sample, sequenced in a study of cytomegalovirus exposure and HLA in healthy donors (TCRdb year 2017). The library relied on the immunoSEQ multiplex PCR assay. For the multiplex PCR, a mixture combining 60 forward primers for TCR Vbeta segments and 13 reverse primers for TCR Jbeta segments was used. Held by TCRdb, this immuneACCESS table contains in-frame sequences only and omits some clones. Under half of the omission traces to an unresolved V gene where checked; the cause of the rest is unknown. The sample includes some 48,000 clones, with around three quarters observed a single time. The ten top clones hold around 8% of the sample. Sequencing was performed on PBMCs. These receptor sequences come from a man aged 25 to 45 in good health and CMV-seropositive.

This clone was seen just once. V is TRBV7-9 and J is TRBJ1-5, with 7 nucleotides matching TRBD1. Germline CDR1 reads SEHNR; CDR2 reads FQNEAQ (reference sequence). J lost 6 bases, V lost 5 bases, and 10 bases had no gene match. This CDR3 contains 15 residues. DNA of the CDR3: TGTGCCAGCAGCCCGACCGACAGGGAGATTCAGCCCCAGCATTTT. The encoded protein is CASSPTDREIQPQHF.

This clone was picked up one time. The chain carries TRBV15 and TRBJ1-1; TRBD1 might be the D (6 bases). The CDR3 consists of 14 residues. Germline V lookup: CDR1 LNHNV, CDR2 YYDKDF (reference sequence). The ends were cut back, 7 bases at V and 1 base at J, with 13 bases in the middle. The CDR3 DNA reads TGTGCCACCAAGCCCCGGACAGCGAACACTGAAGCTTTCTTT. Its translation is CATKPRTANTEAFF.

V and J are TRBV6-1 and TRBJ1-1; tentatively, D is TRBD1 (5 bases). Germline CDR1 is MNHNS and CDR2 is SASEGT. The length of the CDR3 is 14 residues. Trimming removed 4 bases from V and 4 bases from J, with 13 bases in between. Here the CDR3 reads CASSVGGVGTEAFF. The CDR3 DNA is TGTGCCAGCAGTGTGGGGGGAGTGGGCACTGAAGCTTTCTTT.

The rearrangement links TRBV5-8 to TRBJ1-1; D is ambiguous. V was trimmed by 4 bases and J by 1 base, leaving 8 bases between them. Germline assignment: CDR1 SGHTS and CDR2 YDEGEE. This CDR3 is 13 amino acids long. The CDR3 bases are TGTGCCAGCAGCCTACAGCCGAACACTGAAGCTTTCTTT. Protein sequence: CASSLQPNTEAFF.

The chain recombines TRBV29-1 with TRBJ1-1; D might be TRBD1 (5 bases). CDR1 SQVTM and CDR2 ANQGSEA come from the germline V gene. CDR3 size: 15 residues. Trimming took 7 bases from V and 2 from J, leaving 20 bases between them. The CDR3 bases are TGCAGCGACGAGACGGCAGGGTTCGGAAACACTGAAGCTTTCTTT. It codes for CSDETAGFGNTEAFF.

V and J are TRBV30 and TRBJ2-3, with D possibly being TRBD1 (5 bases). The V and J ends lost 1 base and 2 bases respectively, with 7 bases between them. This CDR3 has 13 residues. Germline CDR1 and CDR2: GTSNPN and SVGIG (reference sequence). CDR3 region: CAWSGQSTDTQYF. The CDR3, as DNA: TGTGCCTGGAGTGGACAGTCCACAGATACGCAGTATTTT. Using reference TRBV30 and TRBJ2-3 for the parts outside the CDR3, the full variable domain is SQTIHQWPATLVQPVGSPLSLECTVEGTSNPNLYWYRQAAGRGLQLLFYSVGIGQISSEVPQNLSASRPQDRQFILSSKKLLLSDSGFYLCAWSGQSTDTQYFGPGTRLTVL.

The gene calls are TRBV6-1 and TRBJ1-4, with a possible D match to TRBD1 (5 bases). Per germline, CDR1 MNHNS and CDR2 SASEGT. Trimming cost V 8 bases and J 7 bases, with 17 bases left between them. The CDR3 length is 14 residues. CDR3 sequence: CASRRGTGREKLFF. In nucleotides, the CDR3 is TGTGCCAGCCGCCGGGGGACGGGGCGTGAAAAACTGTTTTTT.

This chain connects TRBV7-6 to TRBJ1-4; TRBD1 matches 8 bases. The germline V gene encodes CDR1 SGHVS and CDR2 FNYEAQ. The CDR3 length is 15 residues. V lost 5 bases to trimming and J lost 7 bases; unmatched junction nucleotides: 9. CDR3 residues: CASSTHRGTFEKLFF. CDR3 bases: TGTGCCAGCAGCACGCACAGGGGGACGTTTGAAAAACTGTTTTTT.

The chain employs TRBV7-8 and TRBJ2-7; D possibly corresponds to TRBD1 (6 bases). Per the germline V gene, CDR1 is SGHVS and CDR2 is FQNEAQ. The CDR3 covers 15 residues. Trimming cost V 5 bases and J 2 bases, with 16 bases left between them. Here the CDR3 reads CASSQRGQGTYEQYF. As DNA, the CDR3 is TGTGCCAGCAGCCAACGAGGGCAGGGGACCTACGAGCAGTACTTC. Drawing the rest from reference TRBV7-8 and TRBJ2-7, the complete variable domain is GAGVSQSPRYKVAKRGQDVALRCDPISGHVSLFWYQQALGQGPEFLTYFQNEAQLDKSGLPSDRFFAERPEGSVSTLKIQRTQQEDSAVYLCASSQRGQGTYEQYFGPGTRLTVT.

The CDR3 coding sequence is TGTGCCAGCAGTTTATCAGCCCCCCTGGCAAGCGGGGGGGAGCAGTTCTTC. Amino acids: CASSLSAPLASGGEQFF. This sequence joins TRBV27 and TRBJ2-1, with 9 bases fitting TRBD2. The CDR3 sequence is 17 residues long. Looked up from germline, CDR1 is MNHEY and CDR2 is SMNVEV (reference sequence). Germline trimming cut 0 bases from V and 10 bases from J; bases unmatched to any gene: 13.

The sample holds one count of this clone. One end of the junction is discordant with germline, which a read error may explain. The J gene is TRBJ1-4, the V gene TRBV7-9; no definite D call. Germline lookup yields CDR1 SEHNR and CDR2 FQNEAQ (reference sequence). The CDR3 loop spans 12 amino acids. The CDR3: CSSSSQYEKLFF. The CDR3 DNA follows: TGTTCCAGCAGCTCACAGTATGAAAAACTGTTTTTT.

The V and J genes are TRBV6-4 and TRBJ1-2; D uncertain. CDR1 and CDR2 from the germline V gene are MRHNA and SNTAGT. The length of the CDR3 is 14 residues. V was shortened by 3 bases and J by 8 bases, with 16 bases between the two germline ends. DNA for the CDR3: TGTGCCAGCAGTGAAATTTACCGGGAATACGGCTACACCTTC. Its protein is CASSEIYREYGYTF.

The chain couples TRBV28 to TRBJ2-7; possible D gene TRBD2, 6 bases. Trimming pared 2 bases from V and 4 bases from J, leaving 6 bases between. CDR3 length equals 12 residues. CDR1 is MDHEN, CDR2 SYDVKM, per germline. In nucleotides, the CDR3 is TGTGCCAGCAGTTTAGGGGGGTACGAGCAGTACTTC. The encoded protein is CASSLGGYEQYF.

The V gene is TRBV5-1, the J gene TRBJ2-7; tentative D call: TRBD1 (6 bases). Germline lookup yields CDR1 SGHRS and CDR2 YFSETQ. This CDR3 spans 13 amino acids. The V and J ends lost 5 bases and 0 bases respectively, with 9 bases between them. The CDR3 DNA reads as TGCGCCAGCAGTGGGGACAACTCCTACGAGCAGTACTTC. Translating it yields CASSGDNSYEQYF.

This chain uses TRBV10-3 with TRBJ1-4, with D unresolved. Trimming shortened V by 2 bases and J by 8 bases, and 18 bases separated the two germline ends. Germline V gene sequence: CDR1 ENHRY, CDR2 SYGVKD. The CDR3 is 16 residues long. The CDR3 region has the DNA TGTGCCATCAGTGAGGCCCTCCTGGCGGCCGGGGAAAAACTGTTTTTT. Its protein is CAISEALLAAGEKLFF.

The chain recombines TRBV30 with TRBJ1-2, with D perhaps matching TRBD1 (6 bases). V shed 5 bases and J shed 4 bases, with 20 bases lying between them. CDR1 and CDR2 from the germline V gene are GTSNPN and SVGIG (reference sequence). This CDR3 is 15 amino acids long. The CDR3 here is CAWATGSPRGYGYTF. DNA for the CDR3: TGTGCCTGGGCGACAGGCTCACCGAGGGGCTATGGCTACACCTTC.

V and J are TRBV14 and TRBJ2-5, with D maybe TRBD1 (6 bases). Trimming removed 0 bases at V and 0 bases at J, with 17 bases between. CDR1 SGHDN and CDR2 FVKESK come from the germline V gene. CDR3 length equals 18 residues. The CDR3 sequence is CASSQDWGTGSYQETQYF. The DNA of the CDR3 is TGTGCCAGCAGCCAAGATTGGGGCACAGGGTCTTACCAAGAGACCCAGTACTTC.

The J gene is TRBJ1-2, the V gene TRBV27, with a weak D call TRBD1 (6 bases). CDR1 MNHEY and CDR2 SMNVEV come from the germline V gene (reference sequence). This CDR3 spans 16 amino acids. V was pared by 4 bases and J by 0 bases, with 15 bases between. CDR3 sequence: CASSSLDRTSNYGYTF. The CDR3 coding sequence is TGTGCCAGCAGTTCCCTCGACAGGACCTCTAACTATGGCTACACCTTC.

This sequence joins TRBV5-6 and TRBJ1-1, with D perhaps TRBD1 (5 bases). The V and J ends lost 3 bases and 2 bases respectively, with 11 bases between them. Germline loops: CDR1 SGHDT, CDR2 YYEEEE. The CDR3 covers 14 residues. The CDR3 DNA reads TGTGCCAGCAGCTGGGGGGACTCAAACACTGAAGCTTTCTTT. Its protein is CASSWGDSNTEAFF.

This clone has a handful of counts. The V and J genes are TRBV29-1 and TRBJ1-1, with TRBD1 identical over 9 bases. Germline CDR1 is SQVTM and CDR2 is ANQGSEA. CDR3 size: 15 residues. The V segment lost 6 bases and the J segment 2 bases; nucleotides outside the gene matches: 10. The CDR3 sequence is CSVDRGISLNTEAFF. CDR3 DNA sequence: TGCAGCGTCGACAGGGGGATCAGTCTTAACACTGAAGCTTTCTTT. Looking up the rest from reference TRBV29-1 and TRBJ1-1 gives the full variable domain: SAVISQKPSRDICQRGTSLTIQCQVDSQVTMMFWYRQQPGQSLTLIATANQGSEATYESGFVIDKFPISRPNLTFSTLTVSNMSPEDSSIYLCSVDRGISLNTEAFFGQGTRLTVV.

The chain combines TRBV6-6 with TRBJ1-5; no definite D call. Germline lookup yields CDR1 MNHNY and CDR2 SVGAGI (reference sequence). The CDR3 has 15 residues. V dropped 6 bases and J dropped 4 bases, with 16 bases sitting between them. DNA for the CDR3: TGTGCCAGCAGCCGCCAGGACTTCATAAATCAGCCCCAGCATTTT. Its protein is CASSRQDFINQPQHF.

The chain recombines TRBV9 with TRBJ1-6; maybe TRBD1 (5 bases). The CDR3 covers 17 residues. CDR1 is SGDLS and CDR2 is YYNGEE in the germline V gene. Between the trimmed V and J ends, which lost 1 base and 4 bases, there was a span of 15 bases. CDR3 in DNA: TGTGCCAGCAGCGTAAGGTCAGGGCCTCTTTATAATTCACCCCTCCACTTT. It specifies CASSVRSGPLYNSPLHF.

The V and J genes are TRBV9 and TRBJ2-7; 11 bases are shared with TRBD2. Germline V CDR1 and CDR2: SGDLS, YYNGEE. This CDR3 comprises 15 residues. V gave up 4 bases and J gave up 0 bases; unmatched junction bases: 3. The CDR3 coding sequence is TGTGCCAGCAGCCGACTAGCGGGGACCTCCTACGAGCAGTACTTC. It is translated as CASSRLAGTSYEQYF. Variable domain in full (rest from reference TRBV9 and TRBJ2-7): DSGVTQTPKHLITATGQRVTLRCSPRSGDLSVYWYQQSLDQGLQFLIQYYNGEERAKGNILERFSAQQFPDLHSELNLSSLELGDSALYFCASSRLAGTSYEQYFGPGTRLTVT.

This sequence joins TRBV5-4 and TRBJ2-7; 7 bases match TRBD2. There are 13 residues in the CDR3. The trim removed 6 bases at V and 1 base at J, leaving 4 bases unmatched. The germline gives CDR1 SGHNT, CDR2 YYREEE (reference sequence). The CDR3 reads CASTLADSYEQYF. The DNA for the CDR3 is TGTGCCAGCACTCTAGCGGATTCCTACGAGCAGTACTTC.

The CDR3 region is CASSESLDTQYF. The CDR3 DNA sequence: TGTGCCAGCAGTGAATCCTTGGATACGCAGTATTTT. The chain recombines TRBV25-1 with TRBJ2-3; no clear D gene. The CDR3 loop spans 12 amino acids. Trimming left V 1 base short and J 6 bases short, with 5 bases between. The germline CDR1 and CDR2 sequences are MGHDK and SYGVNS.

This sequence joins TRBV5-4 and TRBJ1-1; 8 bases are shared with TRBD1. With V trimmed by 0 bases and J by 5 bases, 3 bases remained unmatched. Germline CDR1 SGHNT, CDR2 YYREEE (reference sequence). The CDR3 is 14 amino acids. CDR3 DNA sequence: TGTGCCAGCAGCTTGGACAGGGGGGTAACTGAAGCTTTCTTT. Protein: CASSLDRGVTEAFF.

This clone was counted between two and nine times. This sequence joins TRBV5-4 and TRBJ1-3; 8 bases agree with TRBD1. Germline values: CDR1 SGHNT, CDR2 YYREEE (reference sequence). V was pared by 4 bases and J by 7 bases, with 13 bases of the junction left unmatched. There are 16 residues in the CDR3. The CDR3 nucleotides are TGTGCCAGCAGCGGACAGGGTCCTGCTCTGGTCAACACCATATATTTT. Protein sequence: CASSGQGPALVNTIYF.

This chain joins TRBV11-2 and TRBJ2-7; 10 nucleotides agree with TRBD2. Germline V CDR1 and CDR2: SGHAT, FQNNGV. V dropped 0 bases and J dropped 4; count of bases not matched to a gene: 3. This CDR3 has 15 residues. CDR3 nucleotides: TGTGCCAGCAGCTTAGAATTTAGCGGGGGGTACGAGCAGTACTTC. Protein sequence: CASSLEFSGGYEQYF.